Following are 21 T cell receptor beta chains from one sample sequenced in a study of T cells after yellow fever vaccination. TCRdb redid the calling of the 5' RACE reads with MiXCR, one entry per CDR3 protein. The repertoire holds about 300,000 distinct CDR3 sequences, with around 8.6% as singletons. The source was CD4+ T cells sorted from PBMCs, collected 5 days after the yellow fever booster vaccination. These receptors were collected from a young man who received the YFV17D yellow fever vaccine.

This clonotype appeared many times. The chain recombines TRBV4-1 with TRBJ2-7; a weak D match, TRBD1 (6 bases). The CDR3 sequence is 15 residues long. V was trimmed by 0 bases and J by 7 bases, leaving 16 bases between them. Germline CDR1 is MGHRA and CDR2 is YSYEKL. The DNA for the CDR3 is TGCGCCAGCAGCCAAGAGGGTGGCAGGGGTGGTGAGCAGTACGTC. This gives the protein CASSQEGGRGGEQYV.

The sample holds a few counts of this clonotype. The chain has TRBV20-1 and TRBJ2-3; unclear D gene. Germline CDR1 DFQATT, CDR2 SNEGSKA (reference sequence). Trimming took 1 base from V and 0 from J, leaving 11 bases between them. The CDR3 runs 15 residues. CDR3 bases: TGCAGTGCTAGAGGGGCTTTTGCTAGCACAGATACGCAGTATTTT. Its protein product is CSARGAFASTDTQYF.

This clonotype was seen many times. The chain combines TRBV11-2 with TRBJ1-2; D is perhaps TRBD1 (5 bases). V lost 5 bases and J lost 5, with 15 bases in between. The CDR3 runs 14 residues. Germline lookup yields CDR1 SGHAT and CDR2 FQNNGV. CDR3 loop: CASSPLRDAYGYTF. In DNA, the CDR3 is TGTGCCAGCAGCCCCCTCCGGGACGCTTATGGCTACACCTTC.

This clonotype occurred a few times. This rearrangement joins TRBV5-1 to TRBJ2-1; 10 bases are a match to TRBD1. CDR1 and CDR2 from the germline V gene are SGHRS and YFSETQ. Germline trimming cut 4 bases from V and 11 bases from J; bases unmatched to any gene: 15. There are 16 residues in the CDR3. The CDR3 protein is CASSPGTGDTMKQQFF. The CDR3 region has the DNA TGCGCCAGCAGCCCCGGGACAGGGGATACAATGAAGCAGCAGTTCTTC.

This clonotype was counted many times. J is TRBJ2-1 and V is TRBV7-2; 8 bases map to TRBD2. The length of the CDR3 is 15 residues. The ends lost 2 bases at V and 2 bases at J; junction bases unmatched: 2. The germline CDR1 and CDR2 sequences are SGHTA and FQGNSA. CDR3 in DNA: TGTGCCAGCAGCTTAAATAGCGGGGCCTACAATGAGCAGTTCTTC. Protein sequence: CASSLNSGAYNEQFF.

This clonotype occurred many times. The chain employs TRBV6-2 or TRBV6-3 and TRBJ1-2; maybe TRBD1 (5 bases). The V end was cut by 10 bases, the J end by 5 bases, with 11 bases between. Germline V lookup: CDR1 MNHEY, CDR2 SVGEGT. The CDR3 spans 11 residues. CDR3 protein: CATLTVYGYTF. The CDR3 DNA reads as TGTGCCACCTTGACAGTTTATGGCTACACCTTC.

This clonotype occurred a few times. V usage is TRBV18 and J usage is TRBJ2-7; D uncertain. The CDR3 consists of 16 residues. Trimming cost V 0 bases and J 0 bases, with 12 bases left between them. Germline CDR1 and CDR2: KGHSH and LQKENI. The CDR3 sequence: CASSPPGSGPSYEQYF. The CDR3 DNA reads as TGTGCCAGCTCACCACCCGGCAGTGGCCCCTCCTACGAGCAGTACTTC.

The CDR3 coding sequence is TGCAGTGCTAGGGTCAGGGCGAACTATGGCTACACCTTC. Amino acid sequence: CSARVRANYGYTF. The V gene is TRBV20-1, the J gene TRBJ1-2, with D perhaps TRBD1 (5 bases). Germline V CDR1 and CDR2: DFQATT, SNEGSKA (reference sequence). The V end lost 3 bases, the J end lost 2 bases, and 10 bases lay between the germline ends. This CDR3 is built from 13 residues.

This clonotype occurred a few times. The chain carries TRBV25-1 and TRBJ1-6; possible D gene TRBD1, 5 bases. Between the trimmed V and J ends, which lost 8 bases and 0 bases, there was a span of 14 bases. The CDR3 is made up of 16 amino acids. Germline V gives CDR1 MGHDK, CDR2 SYGVNS. The CDR3 reads CASGDGHSSYNSPLHF. The CDR3, as DNA: TGTGCCAGCGGGGACGGCCACAGCTCCTATAATTCACCCCTCCACTTT.

The chain links TRBV29-1 to TRBJ2-3; D call uncertain. Germline lookup yields CDR1 SQVTM and CDR2 ANQGSEA. The CDR3 is 12 amino acids. The V gene lost 4 bases and the J gene lost 2 bases, with 7 bases spanning the gap. The CDR3 sequence is CSVGGSTDTQYF. The CDR3, as DNA: TGCAGCGTTGGTGGGTCCACAGATACGCAGTATTTT.

This clonotype was detected ten times or more. The CDR3 region is CASSHARATLHF. CDR3 nucleotides: TGTGCCAGCAGCCATGCCAGGGCTACCCTCCACTTT. The gene calls are TRBV6-2 or TRBV6-3 and TRBJ1-6; D may be TRBD1 (5 bases). V was pared by 6 bases and J by 14 bases, with 14 bases between. The CDR3 is made up of 12 amino acids. Germline-derived CDR1 and CDR2 are MNHEY and SVGEGT.

The V gene is TRBV13, the J gene TRBJ2-2; the D gene is possibly TRBD2 (5 bases). Germline CDR1 PRHDT, CDR2 FYEKMQ (reference sequence). Between the trimmed V and J ends, which lost 6 bases and 5 bases, there was a span of 19 bases. The CDR3 covers 16 residues. The DNA for the CDR3 is TGTGCCAGCAGTTACTATCGCGGGCCACCGACCGGGGAGCTGTTTTTT. This codes for CASSYYRGPPTGELFF.

J is TRBJ1-5 and V is TRBV12-3 or TRBV12-4; D gene uncertain. This CDR3 spans 14 amino acids. Trimming left V 5 bases short and J 4 bases short, with 12 bases between. In nucleotides, the CDR3 is TGTGCCAGCAGTCTACAGTGGGGTAATCAGCCCCAGCATTTT. Its protein is CASSLQWGNQPQHF.

V gene TRBV29-1 combines with J gene TRBJ1-5; D perhaps matches TRBD1 (6 bases). The germline V gene has CDR1 SQVTM and CDR2 ANQGSEA. The CDR3 is 13 amino acids. V was clipped by 2 bases and J by 4 bases, with 9 bases between them. CDR3 protein: CSVEWTANQPQHF. In DNA, the CDR3 is TGCAGCGTTGAATGGACAGCGAATCAGCCCCAGCATTTT.

V and J are TRBV6-2 or TRBV6-3 and TRBJ2-5; no clear D gene. CDR3 length equals 14 residues. Germline CDR1 is MNHEY and CDR2 is SVGEGT. Trimming cost V 0 bases and J 5 bases, with 10 bases left between them. CDR3 nucleotide sequence: TGTGCCAGCAGTTACTCGCAAATGGGGGAGACCCAGTACTTC. Translating gives CASSYSQMGETQYF.

This clonotype was detected a few times. CDR3 protein: CASTKGEVDGYTF. The CDR3 DNA is TGTGCCAGTACTAAAGGGGAAGTGGATGGCTACACCTTC. V is TRBV19 and J is TRBJ1-2, with D possibly TRBD1 on 5 matching bases. Germline CDR1 and CDR2: LNHDA and SQIVND (reference sequence). Trimming shortened V by 7 bases and J by 6 bases, and 15 bases separated the two germline ends. The CDR3 runs 13 residues.

The chain couples TRBV5-4 to TRBJ2-3, with TRBD1 identical over 8 bases. The germline gives CDR1 SGHNT, CDR2 YYREEE (reference sequence). J lost 5 bases, V lost 4 bases, and 9 bases had no gene match. This CDR3 contains 15 residues. The CDR3 sequence: CASSHARTGRDTQYF. CDR3 DNA: TGTGCCAGCAGCCACGCCCGGACAGGGAGAGATACGCAGTATTTT.

J is TRBJ1-4 and V is TRBV2, with 7 bases matching TRBD1. The CDR3 contains 16 residues. With 4 bases clipped from V and 2 bases from J, the junction kept 7 bases outside the gene matches. Per the germline V gene, CDR1 is SNHLY and CDR2 is FYNNEI. CDR3 nucleotides: TGTGCCAGCAGTGGACAGGGCGGGGCGACTAATGAAAAACTGTTTTTT. Translated, it gives CASSGQGGATNEKLFF.

Notes on this clonotype: Germline and junction disagree at one end, which may indicate a read error. The V gene is TRBV5-4, the J gene TRBJ2-1, with 8 bases identical to TRBD2. The CDR3 spans 13 residues. Looked up from germline, CDR1 is SGHNT and CDR2 is YYREEE (reference sequence). CDR3 sequence (DNA): TGTGCCAGCAGCTTCCCGGGGGGGAATGAGCGGTTCTTC. This encodes CASSFPGGNERFF. Looking up the rest from reference TRBV5-4 and TRBJ2-1 gives the full variable domain: ETGVTQSPTHLIKTRGQQVTLRCSSQSGHNTVSWYQQALGQGPQFIFQYYREEENGRGNFPPRFSGLQFPNYSSELNVNALELDDSALYLCASSFPGGNERFFGPGTRLTVL.

This clonotype was counted only a few times. This CDR3 reads CASSRNRPGQGSGYGYTF. In DNA form, the CDR3 reads TGTGCCAGCAGCCGAAACAGACCGGGACAGGGTTCTGGCTATGGCTACACCTTC. The chain employs TRBV6-2 or TRBV6-3 and TRBJ1-2; 9 nucleotides line up with TRBD1. Unmatched junction bases numbered 18, after V lost 6 bases and J lost 4 bases. Germline V gene lookup returns CDR1 MNHEY and CDR2 SVGEGT. The CDR3 has 18 amino acids.

This clonotype was observed many times. This chain uses TRBV20-1 with TRBJ1-2; 7 bases agree with TRBD1. Germline-derived CDR1 and CDR2 are DFQATT and SNEGSKA (reference sequence). Trimming at V came to 0 bases and at J to 7 bases, leaving 14 bases not matched to a gene. The CDR3 contains 16 residues. This CDR3 reads CSARDLGQALKGGYTF. CDR3 nucleotide sequence: TGCAGTGCTAGAGATCTCGGACAGGCGCTGAAAGGTGGCTACACCTTC.